This is a list of T cell receptor beta chains from one sample in a study of identical twins. Each CDR3 protein is one row after TCRdb ran MiXCR on the 5' RACE reads. The repertoire has about 240,000 distinct CDR3 sequences, over 9.5% of them found once; the top ten carry about 9.1%. The sample was memory T cells sorted from blood. The receptors were gathered from a man aged 45-65 years in good health. The CDR3 runs from the conserved cysteine through the conserved F or W. D genes are given only for firm matches. Not every row has a clone size; where given, it reads once, few, many or a size class.

V gene	D gene	clone size	J gene	CDR3 DNA	CDR3 protein
TRBV30	TRBD1	.	TRBJ1-1	TGTGCCTGGGGGGACAGGGTTGACACTGAAGCTTTCTTT	CAWGDRVDTEAFF
TRBV6-5	TRBD1	few	TRBJ1-6	TGTGCCAGCAGTTCTCGGGACAGGGGGAATAATTCACCCCTCCACTTT	CASSSRDRGNNSPLHF
TRBV4-1	.	few	TRBJ1-2	TGCGCCAGCAGCCAGGGACTCTTATATGGCTACACCTTC	CASSQGLLYGYTF
TRBV11-2	.	.	TRBJ2-5	TGTGCCAGCAGCTTTGCAGGGGGGTCGGAGACCCAGTACTTC	CASSFAGGSETQYF
TRBV7-2	TRBD1	.	TRBJ2-1	TGTGCCAGCAGCTTAGCACCACAGGGGTATGAGCAGTTCTTC	CASSLAPQGYEQFF
TRBV18	TRBD1	once	TRBJ2-3	TGTGCCAGCTCACCGACAGGGGACCGCACAGATACGCAGTATTTT	CASSPTGDRTDTQYF
TRBV5-1	TRBD1	many	TRBJ1-4	TGCGCCAGCAGGACCGGACAGGCATCTAATGAAAAACTGTTTTTT	CASRTGQASNEKLFF
TRBV12-3/TRBV12-4	.	.	TRBJ2-6	TGTGCCAGCAGTTTCGGTGGCAGCACCTCTGGGGCCAACGTCCTGACTTTC	CASSFGGSTSGANVLTF
TRBV7-9	TRBD2	many	TRBJ2-3	TGTGCCAGCAGCCCCAAGGGACTAGCGGGAGGCCCAGATACGCAGTATTTT	CASSPKGLAGGPDTQYF
TRBV25-1	TRBD1	many	TRBJ2-3	TGTGCCAGCAGTAACCGGGACAGGGACTTCACAGATACGCAGTATTTT	CASSNRDRDFTDTQYF
TRBV6-4	.	.	TRBJ2-1	TGTGCCAGCAGTGACTCTGCGACTGTATCCTACAATGAGCAGTTCTTC	CASSDSATVSYNEQFF
TRBV20-1	TRBD1	.	TRBJ2-7	TGCAGTGCTAAATTCGGGGACAGGGGCGAGCAGTACTTC	CSAKFGDRGEQYF
TRBV25-1	.	many	TRBJ2-5	TGTGCCAGCAGTAGAGGGGTAAAAGAGACCCAGTACTTC	CASSRGVKETQYF
TRBV5-1	TRBD2	few	TRBJ2-5	TGCGCCAGCAGCTCGTGGGGGGGGAAGGAGACCCAGTACTTC	CASSSWGGKETQYF
TRBV20-1	TRBD2	many	TRBJ2-1	TGCAGTGCTATAAACTCCGGGACTAACGAATTCTTC	CSAINSGTNEFF
TRBV18	.	few	TRBJ1-3	TGTGCCAGCTCGACAAAGACAGTAGCGCCTGGAAACACCATATATTTT	CASSTKTVAPGNTIYF
TRBV6-2/TRBV6-3	.	few	TRBJ2-7	TGTGCCAGCAGTTACTCACACAAGGGAACCGAGCAGTACTTC	CASSYSHKGTEQYF
TRBV4-2	.	.	TRBJ1-5	TGTGCCAGCAGCCAAGACGGGACAAACAATCAGCCCCAGCATTTT	CASSQDGTNNQPQHF
TRBV30	.	.	TRBJ1-5	TGTGCCTGGAGTGTTGCGGGGATCCAGCCCCAGCATTTT	CAWSVAGIQPQHF
TRBV6-4	.	few	TRBJ2-1	TGTGCCAGCAGTGACTTGGGGGGAGGAGGCAATGAGCAGTTCTTC	CASSDLGGGGNEQFF
TRBV6-5	.	.	TRBJ2-1	TGTGCCAGCAGTTACCGGGGCGGCGGCACCAACTCCTACAATGAGCAGTTCTTC	CASSYRGGGTNSYNEQFF
TRBV9	.	many	TRBJ2-1	TGTGCCAGCAGCGTCGGTCTTCCCCCCTCCTACAATGAGCAGTTCTTC	CASSVGLPPSYNEQFF
TRBV5-5	.	few	TRBJ2-5	TGTGCCAGCAGCTTGCGGTTGGAGTCGGGAGAGACCCAGTACTTC	CASSLRLESGETQYF
TRBV30	.	many	TRBJ1-1	TGTGCCTGGGGACCGCAGGGGAGTAACACTGAAGCCTTCTTT	CAWGPQGSNTEAFF
TRBV5-5	TRBD1	.	TRBJ2-7	TGTGCCAGCAGCTTGAACAGGGGGTACGAGCAGTACTTC	CASSLNRGYEQYF
TRBV10-3	TRBD1	.	TRBJ2-2	TGTGCCATCAGCAGGGGGCGCGACACCGGGGAGCTGTTTTTT	CAISRGRDTGELFF
TRBV7-2	TRBD2	few	TRBJ2-3	TGTGCCAGCAGCTTAAGGCGGGGGGAGGCAGATACGCAGTATTTT	CASSLRRGEADTQYF
TRBV5-1	TRBD1	.	TRBJ2-5	TGCGCCAGCAGCTTGGCTACAGGGGAAGAGACCCAGTACTTC	CASSLATGEETQYF
TRBV4-1	.	.	TRBJ2-7	TGCGCCAGCAGCCGGCCTAGGGGGTCCGAGCAGTACTTC	CASSRPRGSEQYF
TRBV29-1	TRBD2	medium-sized	TRBJ2-1	TGCAGCGTTGAACAGGCGGGAGTGGGGACCTACAATGAGCAGTTCTTC	CSVEQAGVGTYNEQFF
TRBV11-2	TRBD1	.	TRBJ1-3	TGTGCCAGCAGCTTCCCCCCGACAGGGTCTGGAAACACCATATATTTT	CASSFPPTGSGNTIYF
TRBV7-2	.	many	TRBJ2-7	TGTGCCAGCAGCTTGGGGACCGAGTACGAGCAGTACTTC	CASSLGTEYEQYF
TRBV30	TRBD2	.	TRBJ2-5	TGTGCCTGGAGTGTTTTGGTAGCGGGCTCCCTTGCGGAGACCCAGTACTTC	CAWSVLVAGSLAETQYF
TRBV15	TRBD1	many	TRBJ1-3	TGTGCCACCAGCAGAGTTACCTGGGACAGGGTGGCTGGAAACACCATATATTTT	CATSRVTWDRVAGNTIYF
TRBV5-1	.	.	TRBJ2-2	TGCGCCAGCAGCTTGGCCTCGCGAACCGGGGAGCTGTTTTTT	CASSLASRTGELFF
TRBV7-9	.	few	TRBJ2-2	TGTGCCAGCAGCCCTTCCCGGGATCAGCAGACCGGGGAGCTGTTTTTT	CASSPSRDQQTGELFF
TRBV6-2/TRBV6-3	.	.	TRBJ1-2	TGTGCCAGCAGTTACAGAGATTCGGGTTGGCTTGGCTACACCTTC	CASSYRDSGWLGYTF
TRBV7-9	TRBD1	few	TRBJ2-2	TGTGCCAGCACCACCTCCGTCTCCAGGGGGCACGGGGAGCTGTTTTTT	CASTTSVSRGHGELFF
TRBV2	.	many	TRBJ1-1	TGTGCCAGCAGTGAAGCGCTTCTACCGGGGGCTGGGGACACTGAAGCTTTCTTT	CASSEALLPGAGDTEAFF
TRBV20-1	.	many	TRBJ1-6	TGCAGTGCTAGAGATTTTCCAAATTCACCCCTCCACTTT	CSARDFPNSPLHF
TRBV20-1	.	many	TRBJ2-7	TGCAGTGCTAGAGATTCGGACAGCCCTCTGGGGGAGCAGTACTTC	CSARDSDSPLGEQYF
TRBV20-1	.	many	TRBJ1-1	TGCAGTGCTAGATCCATCACAGCTTACACTGAAGCTTTCTTT	CSARSITAYTEAFF
TRBV29-1	.	many	TRBJ2-7	TGCAGCGTTGAAGAGTTTGGAACCTACGAGCAGTACTTC	CSVEEFGTYEQYF
TRBV5-1	TRBD1	few	TRBJ1-5	TGCGCCAGCAGATTTACTACAGGGGGGAAGGAGCCCCAGCATTTT	CASRFTTGGKEPQHF
TRBV6-4	.	.	TRBJ1-2	TGTGCCAGCAGTGACAAATCAGAGTGCTATGGCTACACCTTC	CASSDKSECYGYTF